Below are 21 T cell receptor beta chains sequenced from a single sample in a study of control samples from healthy donors and cancer patients. TCRdb keeps only in-frame clones here, not all; method: immunoSEQ multiplex PCR. The data show 110,000 to 150,000 clones, roughly 94% seen once. The sequencing input was blood. Receptor source: a man aged 35-49 years in good health.

This chain links TRBV5-6 with TRBJ2-7, with D uncertain. V lost 4 bases and J lost 2, with 10 bases in between. The CDR3 loop spans 13 amino acids. CDR1 and CDR2 from the germline V gene are SGHDT and YYEEEE. The CDR3 reads CASSPPSTYEQYF. For the CDR3, the DNA is TGTGCCAGCAGCCCACCATCGACCTACGAGCAGTACTTC.

This chain joins TRBV5-1 and TRBJ2-3; D may correspond to TRBD1 or TRBD2 (7 bases each). The V and J ends lost 4 bases and 3 bases respectively, with 21 bases between them. From germline, CDR1 is SGHRS and CDR2 YFSETQ. This CDR3 contains 17 residues. This CDR3 reads CASSASRFQGGTDTQYF. CDR3 sequence (DNA): TGCGCCAGCAGCGCCAGTCGGTTTCAGGGGGGGACAGATACGCAGTATTTT.

This clone was recorded only once. This chain joins TRBV18 and TRBJ2-5; 11 bases agree with TRBD2. CDR1 and CDR2 (germline): KGHSH, LQKENI. Germline trimming cut 5 bases from V and 4 bases from J; bases unmatched to any gene: 6. CDR3 size: 15 residues. The CDR3 DNA follows: TGTGCCAGCTCAGGCGGGACTAGCGGACGAGAGACCCAGTACTTC. Translated, it gives CASSGGTSGRETQYF.

The V call is TRBV11-2, the J call TRBJ1-6; 7 bases fit TRBD1. CDR3 length equals 18 residues. Germline CDR1 SGHAT, CDR2 FQNNGV. After removal of 4 bases from V and 6 bases from J, the junction contained 15 bases not matched to a gene. In DNA, the CDR3 is TGTGCCAGCAGCTCACTATTCCCTCGACAGGGCCTTAATTCACCCCTCCACTTT. Translation gives CASSSLFPRQGLNSPLHF.

The J gene is TRBJ2-7, the V gene TRBV7-9, with D maybe TRBD2 (6 bases). Per germline, CDR1 SEHNR and CDR2 FQNEAQ (reference sequence). CDR3 length: 12 residues. Trimming shortened V by 5 bases and J by 4 bases, and 9 bases separated the two germline ends. CDR3: CASSPGRYEQYF. Here the CDR3 DNA reads TGTGCCAGCAGCCCTGGGAGGTACGAGCAGTACTTC.

The CDR3 sequence: CASSLSVGYNSPLHF. The CDR3 region has the DNA TGTGCCAGCAGCTTGTCGGTGGGCTATAATTCACCCCTCCACTTT. The chain joins TRBV28 to TRBJ1-6; D remains unclear. Trimming removed 6 bases at V and 3 bases at J, with 12 bases between. There are 15 residues in the CDR3. Germline V gives CDR1 MDHEN, CDR2 SYDVKM. The whole variable domain, remainder taken from reference TRBV28 and TRBJ1-6, is DVKVTQSSRYLVKRTGEKVFLECVQDMDHENMFWYRQDPGLGLRLIYFSYDVKMKEKGDIPEGYSVSREKKERFSLILESASTNQTSMYLCASSLSVGYNSPLHFGNGTRLTVT.

A single count supports this clone. This chain links TRBV13 with TRBJ2-7; the D gene is possibly TRBD1 (6 bases). The V and J ends lost 6 bases and 0 bases respectively, with 18 bases between them. This CDR3 has 16 amino acids. The V gene's germline CDR1 is PRHDT and CDR2 FYEKMQ (reference sequence). For the CDR3, the DNA is TGTGCCAGCAGTCCTCTGGGGACACTAAACTCCTACGAGCAGTACTTC. This gives the protein CASSPLGTLNSYEQYF.

This clone showed up just once. This chain uses TRBV5-1 with TRBJ2-5, with D perhaps TRBD1 (6 bases). Germline assignment: CDR1 SGHRS and CDR2 YFSETQ. Trimming stripped 4 bases from V and 2 bases from J, with 27 bases between. The CDR3 sequence is 19 residues long. In DNA form, the CDR3 reads TGCGCCAGCAGCCTACCGAAACTTCCGGGACAATGGAAACAAGAGACCCAGTACTTC. It encodes CASSLPKLPGQWKQETQYF.

This chain uses TRBV5-1 with TRBJ2-7; the match to TRBD1 covers 8 bases. Germline lookup yields CDR1 SGHRS and CDR2 YFSETQ. CDR3 length: 16 residues. V shed 4 bases and J 7 bases; nucleotides not matched to a gene: 16. The CDR3 DNA follows: TGCGCCAGCAGCCCTCGCAGGGACAGGCAACGAGGGGAGCAGTACTTC. This encodes CASSPRRDRQRGEQYF. The full variable domain, completed using reference TRBV5-1 and TRBJ2-7, is KAGVTQTPRYLIKTRGQQVTLSCSPISGHRSVSWYQQTPGQGLQFLFEYFSETQRNKGNFPGRFSGRQFSNSRSEMNVSTLELGDSALYLCASSPRRDRQRGEQYFGPGTRLTVT.

The CDR3 spells CASSQVALDRGFFTWDEQYF. The DNA for the CDR3 is TGCGCCAGCAGCCAAGTGGCACTGGACAGGGGGTTTTTCACCTGGGACGAGCAGTACTTC. V is TRBV4-1 and J is TRBJ2-7; 10 nucleotides align to TRBD1. V lost 1 base and J lost 5; bases outside the gene matches: 20. Per the germline V gene, CDR1 is MGHRA and CDR2 is YSYEKL. The CDR3 loop spans 20 amino acids.

The V call is TRBV11-2, the J call TRBJ2-1; 11 positions agree with TRBD2. The V gene's germline CDR1 is SGHAT and CDR2 FQNNGV. This CDR3 spans 17 amino acids. Losses at the gene ends were 5 bases for V and 7 bases for J; bases not matched to a gene: 13. This CDR3 reads CASSKPLTSGRGNEQFF. CDR3 DNA sequence: TGTGCCAGCAGCAAACCCCTCACTAGCGGGAGAGGGAATGAGCAGTTCTTC.

The chain carries TRBV5-4 and TRBJ2-2, with 9 bases identical to TRBD1. Germline lookup yields CDR1 SGHNT and CDR2 YYREEE (reference sequence). The CDR3 contains 16 residues. The V segment lost 6 bases and the J segment 5 bases; nucleotides outside the gene matches: 11. The CDR3 bases are TGTGCCAGCACCTATTCACAGGGGGCGCGGACCGGGGAGCTGTTTTTT. Its translation: CASTYSQGARTGELFF.

This clone was counted once. The rearrangement joins TRBV6-6 to TRBJ1-2, with 9 bases aligning to TRBD1. After removal of 6 bases from V and 6 bases from J, the junction contained 14 bases not matched to a gene. The CDR3 length is 16 residues. CDR1 is MNHNY, CDR2 SVGAGI, per germline (reference sequence). In DNA, the CDR3 is TGTGCCAGCAGGCCCGGGACAGGGCGGATTAGGCATGGCTACACCTTC. Protein product: CASRPGTGRIRHGYTF.

This clone was recorded only once. The chain employs TRBV24-1 and TRBJ2-1; D is unresolved. The V end lost 0 bases, the J end lost 8 bases, and 10 bases lay between the germline ends. The CDR3 totals 14 residues. Germline V gene sequence: CDR1 KGHDR, CDR2 SFDVKD. CDR3 loop: CATSDLLRGDEQFF. In DNA, the CDR3 is TGTGCCACCAGTGATTTGCTAAGAGGAGATGAGCAGTTCTTC.

The chain has TRBV11-2 and TRBJ2-2, with D maybe TRBD1 (6 bases). V lost 5 bases and J lost 3, with 13 bases in between. CDR1 and CDR2 from the germline V gene are SGHAT and FQNNGV. The length of the CDR3 is 15 residues. The CDR3 region has the DNA TGTGCCAGCAGCCACCGGGACAAAGACACCGGGGAGCTGTTTTTT. Protein product: CASSHRDKDTGELFF.

The chain uses TRBV2 and TRBJ1-4; a possible D gene is TRBD1 (5 bases). This CDR3 comprises 13 residues. Trimming cost V 8 bases and J 5 bases, with 12 bases left between them. Germline V gene lookup returns CDR1 SNHLY and CDR2 FYNNEI. CDR3 sequence: CASLGLGNEKLFF. The CDR3 DNA reads TGTGCCAGCTTGGGGCTGGGGAATGAAAAACTGTTTTTT.

This clone was seen a single time. V is TRBV10-1 and J is TRBJ2-5, with 10 bases that match TRBD1. This CDR3 has 14 amino acids. V lost 4 bases and J lost 4; bases outside the gene matches: 3. Germline V lookup: CDR1 WNHNN, CDR2 SYGVQD (reference sequence). CDR3 sequence reads: CASSATGGLETQYF. In DNA, the CDR3 is TGCGCCAGCAGTGCGACAGGGGGCTTAGAGACCCAGTACTTC.

This sequence joins TRBV6-5 and TRBJ1-6; D not resolved. Germline CDR1 MNHEY, CDR2 SVGAGI. This CDR3 has 13 residues. The germline V and J ends were trimmed by 5 bases and 10 bases, with 12 bases remaining between them. The CDR3 spells CASSTDRGSPLHF. DNA of the CDR3: TGTGCCAGCAGTACGGACCGAGGGTCACCCCTCCACTTT.

This rearrangement joins TRBV6-6 to TRBJ2-3; the D is unclear. CDR1 and CDR2 from the germline V gene are MNHNY and SVGAGI (reference sequence). The CDR3 has 14 residues. V shed 8 bases and J shed 4 bases, with 16 bases lying between them. This chain's CDR3 is CASGDWARADTQYF. CDR3 nucleotides: TGTGCCAGCGGAGACTGGGCCCGTGCAGATACGCAGTATTTT.

This rearrangement joins TRBV6-5 to TRBJ1-5; D is possibly TRBD1 (5 bases). The CDR3 runs 15 residues. With 6 bases removed from V and 1 base from J, the gap between germline ends came to 13 bases. Germline V CDR1 and CDR2: MNHEY, SVGAGI. CDR3 sequence: CASRPTASSNQPQHF. CDR3 sequence (DNA): TGTGCCAGCAGGCCGACAGCGTCGAGCAATCAGCCCCAGCATTTT.

The chain combines TRBV6-5 with TRBJ1-2, with D possibly matching TRBD1 (6 bases). CDR1 is MNHEY, CDR2 SVGAGI, per germline. The CDR3 has 13 residues. The V and J ends lost 8 bases and 6 bases respectively, with 16 bases between them. The DNA of the CDR3 is TGTGCCAGCGGGAGGACAGTGCTGGATGGCTACACCTTC. Its translation: CASGRTVLDGYTF.